This T cell receptor (beta chain) came from a study of T cells in Graves' hyperthyroidism and ophthalmopathy. Whole-study context: Staff took peripheral blood when the initial diagnosis was made, before any treatment began. Study-wide results and caveats: Before onset, ophthalmopathy was predicted by the model a median around 6 months earlier.

As for this clonotype: Its target is not known.

Stability of Graves' hyperthyroidism was defined as absent ophthalmopathy progression within 18 months. Fresh peripheral blood, roughly 9.8 ml of it, supplied the PBMCs. The germline CDR1 and CDR2 sequences are KGHSH and LQKENI. The V end was cut by 5 bases, the J end by 5 bases, with 21 bases between. The CDR3 extends over 17 amino acids. Authors of the study amplified TCR beta CDR3 regions from RNA transcripts. First-round RT-PCR with HTBI primers amplified the TCR CDR3 region. MiXCR was run by TCRdb on the multiplex PCR reads, yielding one entry per CDR3 protein. The sample holds about 320,000 distinct CDR3 sequences, around 17% seen once.

J is TRBJ2-2 and V is TRBV18, with D tentatively TRBD1 or TRBD2 (5 bases each). The sequencing input was blood. The receptor's source is a man aged 30-40 years with Graves' hyperthyroidism. The CDR3 reads CASSSVLGVESTGELFF. CDR3 bases: TGTGCCAGCTCATCCGTATTGGGGGTCGAGAGTACCGGGGAGCTGTTTTTT.